This T cell receptor (beta chain) was profiled in a study of Ad26.COV2.S vaccination and SARS-CoV-2 variants. Study results and limitations: In vaccinated individuals, spike-specific CD8+ and CD4+ T cell responses reportedly displayed substantial breadth. People who got the vaccine had more spike-specific TCR breadth than people who got placebo.

Treatment defined: 15 to 20 received Ad26.COV2.S at low or high dose, single or two shots; 5 received placebo; per-sample allocation not given. Following the first vaccine or placebo injection, samples were taken on day 63. A Boston adult aged 18-55 years was the donor. Points on this clone: Antigen specificity is unknown.

Clones were read by immunoSEQ multiplex PCR, and TCRdb kept only the in-frame ones, dropping some. The sample has around 300,000 clones; approximately 90% are singletons. CDR3 size: 13 residues. Trimming took 7 bases from V and 4 from J, leaving 10 bases between them. Germline-derived CDR1 and CDR2 are SNHLY and FYNNEI. V is TRBV2 and J is TRBJ2-2; weak D call: TRBD2 (5 bases). This sample comprised peripheral blood, obtained in a trial of Ad26.COV2.S vaccine versus placebo. This sequence originates from a person between 18 and 60 years old who received the Ad26.COV2.S COVID-19 vaccine or a placebo. The CDR3 sequence is CASIGEPTGELFF. DNA for the CDR3: TGTGCCAGCATCGGGGAGCCCACCGGGGAGCTGTTTTTT. Complete variable domain (other parts from reference TRBV2 and TRBJ2-2): EPEVTQTPSHQVTQMGQEVILRCVPISNHLYFYWYRQILGQKVEFLVSFYNNEISEKSEIFDDQFSVERPDGSNFTLKIRSTKLEDSAMYFCASIGEPTGELFFGEGSRLTVL.